This T cell receptor (beta chain) came from a study of cytomegalovirus exposure and HLA in healthy donors. A note on this clone: What it recognizes is unknown.

The PCR used 60 Vbeta and 13 Jbeta primers. This table comes from immunoSEQ multiplex PCR, and its TCRdb copy is limited to in-frame clones, with some not included. Of 100,000 to 150,000 clones listed, around 78% are singletons. The CDR3 runs to 13 residues. Germline V lookup: CDR1 KGHSH, CDR2 LQKENI. Trimming cost V 5 bases and J 1 base, with 8 bases left between them. Overall study findings and caveats: Later on, an analysis showed TCR association rates differing by HLA locus, with DRB1 the most and HLA-C the fewest. The only immune exposure information that was available was CMV serostatus. Listed as cytomegalovirus-associated were roughly 180 TCR beta chains.

The TCR comes from a man in his forties in good health and CMV-seronegative. V is TRBV18 and J is TRBJ1-1; D gene uncertain. The sequencing sample was made of PBMCs. The CDR3 sequence is CASSGRENTEAFF. Written as DNA, the CDR3 is TGTGCCAGCTCAGGACGGGAGAACACTGAAGCTTTCTTT.